The rows below give T cell receptor beta chains drawn from one sample of a study of cytomegalovirus exposure and HLA in healthy donors. Sequenced by immunoSEQ multiplex PCR; TCRdb stores in-frame clones only, minus some. The sample includes around 200,000 clones, 65% to 80% of them seen just once. Sequencing was performed on PBMCs. Receptors were obtained from a man aged 35 to 55 in good health and CMV-seronegative. The CDR3 runs from the conserved cysteine through the conserved F or W. A D gene is named only where the DNA matches it firmly. Clone size is shown for a subset of rows, as once, few, many or a class of expanded clone.

j_gene: TRBJ1-5; v_gene: TRBV5-1; abundance: .; d_gene: .; CDR3nt: TGCGCCACCCGGGGGGCCGCGGGGCCCCAGCATTTT; CDR3aa: CATRGAAGPQHF
j_gene: TRBJ1-3; v_gene: TRBV4-3; abundance: .; d_gene: .; CDR3nt: TGCGCCAGCAGCCAAGACGGAGGAACTGGAAACACCATATATTTT; CDR3aa: CASSQDGGTGNTIYF
j_gene: TRBJ2-2; v_gene: TRBV5-4; abundance: .; d_gene: TRBD2; CDR3nt: TGTGCCAGCAGCTTGGTTTTTAGCGGGAGGAACACCGGGGAGCTGTTTTTT; CDR3aa: CASSLVFSGRNTGELFF
j_gene: TRBJ1-1; v_gene: TRBV27; abundance: .; d_gene: .; CDR3nt: TGTGCCAGCAGACTTTATCCGCCCACCGGGATGAACACTGAAGCTTTCTTT; CDR3aa: CASRLYPPTGMNTEAFF
j_gene: TRBJ2-5; v_gene: TRBV11-2; abundance: .; d_gene: TRBD1; CDR3nt: TGTGCCAGCAGCCCGGGACAGAGGAATCGAGAGACCCAGTACTTC; CDR3aa: CASSPGQRNRETQYF
j_gene: TRBJ2-7; v_gene: TRBV6-6; abundance: .; d_gene: .; CDR3nt: TGTGCCAGCAGCCCCGGACAAAGCTCCTACGAGCAGTACTTC; CDR3aa: CASSPGQSSYEQYF
j_gene: TRBJ2-6; v_gene: TRBV7-3; abundance: .; d_gene: TRBD1; CDR3nt: TGTGCCAGCAGCTCACAGGGGGCGCCCGGGGCCAACGTCCTGACTTTC; CDR3aa: CASSSQGAPGANVLTF
j_gene: TRBJ1-2; v_gene: TRBV19; abundance: .; d_gene: .; CDR3nt: TGTGCCAGTGCCCGACAGGCAAGTTCGTATGGCTACACCTTC; CDR3aa: CASARQASSYGYTF
j_gene: TRBJ1-1; v_gene: TRBV5-6; abundance: .; d_gene: .; CDR3nt: TGTGCCAGCAGCTTAGATCAGGGTCCAGGCACTGAAGCTTTCTTT; CDR3aa: CASSLDQGPGTEAFF
j_gene: TRBJ2-7; v_gene: TRBV28; abundance: once; d_gene: TRBD1; CDR3nt: TGTGCCAGCAGTCGACAGGGGGCAGCGCAGTACTTC; CDR3aa: CASSRQGAAQYF
j_gene: TRBJ2-6; v_gene: TRBV4-3; abundance: .; d_gene: TRBD1; CDR3nt: TGCGCCAGCAGCCGCCGCCTATCGGGACAGGGTATCTCCGGGGCCAACGTCCTGACTTTC; CDR3aa: CASSRRLSGQGISGANVLTF
j_gene: TRBJ1-4; v_gene: TRBV5-1; abundance: .; d_gene: .; CDR3nt: TGCGCCAGCAGCCCCAGCGTCCGGGGGAATGGAGAAAAACTGTTTTTT; CDR3aa: CASSPSVRGNGEKLFF
j_gene: TRBJ2-3; v_gene: TRBV2; abundance: .; d_gene: TRBD2; CDR3nt: TGTGCCAGCCTATACGGGACTAGCGGGGGCACGCAGTATTTT; CDR3aa: CASLYGTSGGTQYF
j_gene: TRBJ2-1; v_gene: TRBV6-1; abundance: .; d_gene: .; CDR3nt: TGTGCCAGCAGTGCCAGAGGATCTACGGTCTACAATGAGCAGTTCTTC; CDR3aa: CASSARGSTVYNEQFF
j_gene: TRBJ1-2; v_gene: TRBV19; abundance: .; d_gene: TRBD1; CDR3nt: TGTGCCAGTAAGGAACAGGGGGCTGGTGGCTACACCTTC; CDR3aa: CASKEQGAGGYTF
j_gene: TRBJ1-1; v_gene: TRBV5-5; abundance: .; d_gene: .; CDR3nt: TGTGCCAGCAGCCCAGGACAGAACACTGAAGCTTTCTTT; CDR3aa: CASSPGQNTEAFF
j_gene: TRBJ2-1; v_gene: TRBV5-5; abundance: few; d_gene: TRBD2; CDR3nt: TGTGCCAGCAGCTTGGTGGTTGGACTAGCGGGAGCACATGAGCAGTTCTTC; CDR3aa: CASSLVVGLAGAHEQFF